Presented here are 18 T cell receptor beta chains from one specimen sequenced in a study of human T cells and chemical hapten exposure. Via MiXCR, TCRdb re-called the RACE reads, giving one row per CDR3 protein. The sample yields 75,000 to 90,000 distinct CDR3 sequences, approximately 10% seen once. This sample's time point: patch test 1, 2 weeks after DPC sensitization. Treatment reported: therapeutic diphenylcyclopropenone sensitization with weekly scalp DPC. Specimen: whole blood, collected in connection with sensitization to the hapten diphenylcyclopropenone (DPC). The receptors shown here come from a woman in her 50s with alopecia areata. Some clones in this sample may be carry-over from other donors' samples.

V gene TRBV9 combines with J gene TRBJ2-6, with 9 nucleotides matching TRBD2. Trimming removed 4 bases from V and 0 bases from J; junction bases left unmatched: 14. The CDR3 is 20 amino acids. The germline CDR1 and CDR2 sequences are SGDLS and YYNGEE. For the CDR3, the DNA is TGTGCCAGCAGCTTCTCCGGAGGGACTAGCCTGTCCTCTGGGGCCAACGTCCTGACTTTC. Its protein is CASSFSGGTSLSSGANVLTF.

The V and J genes are TRBV5-4 and TRBJ2-7, with D maybe TRBD1 (6 bases). The germline gives CDR1 SGHNT, CDR2 YYREEE (reference sequence). The CDR3 runs to 13 residues. V lost 5 bases and J 3 bases, leaving 12 bases between the germline ends. The CDR3 is CASRRDTNYEQYF. CDR3 sequence (DNA): TGTGCCAGCAGACGGGACACCAACTACGAGCAGTACTTC. The full variable domain, in which reference TRBV5-4 and TRBJ2-7 provide the parts outside the CDR3, is ETGVTQSPTHLIKTRGQQVTLRCSSQSGHNTVSWYQQALGQGPQFIFQYYREEENGRGNFPPRFSGLQFPNYSSELNVNALELDDSALYLCASRRDTNYEQYFGPGTRLTVT.

This clonotype was detected a few times. V and J are TRBV11-1 and TRBJ2-5; the D call may be TRBD1 or TRBD2 (5 bases each). The V end was cut by 6 bases, the J end by 5 bases, with 16 bases between. Germline V gene data show CDR1 as SGHAT and CDR2 as FQDESV (reference sequence). The CDR3 has 14 amino acids. CDR3 sequence reads: CASSLAGTTETQYF. In DNA, the CDR3 is TGTGCCAGCAGTCTCGCAGGGACCACCGAGACCCAGTACTTC. Using reference TRBV11-1 and TRBJ2-5 for the parts outside the CDR3, the full variable domain is EAEVAQSPRYKITEKSQAVAFWCDPISGHATLYWYRQILGQGPELLVQFQDESVVDDSQLPKDRFSAERLKGVDSTLKIQPAELGDSAMYLCASSLAGTTETQYFGPGTRLLVL.

There are many counts of this clonotype. V usage is TRBV6-5 and J usage is TRBJ1-1; the D gene is possibly TRBD1 (6 bases). Looked up from germline, CDR1 is MNHEY and CDR2 is SVGAGI. The CDR3 sequence is 12 residues long. Trimming shortened V by 6 bases and J by 10 bases, and 15 bases separated the two germline ends. CDR3 DNA sequence: TGTGCCAGCAGGCAAGAGGGGGGAAGAGCTTTCTTT. As protein: CASRQEGGRAFF.

This clonotype was observed a few times. The chain uses TRBV21-1 and TRBJ2-1; no DNA check was done on the table's D call, TRBD2. TRBV21-1 is reported as a pseudogene. The CDR3 sequence is 19 residues long. The CDR3 reads CASSRATSGRARSYNEQFF. The CDR3 DNA reads TGTGCCAGCAGCAGGGCAACTAGCGGGAGGGCGCGTTCCTACAATGAGCAGTTCTTC.

The chain recombines TRBV20-1 with TRBJ1-3; D unresolved. Germline V gene sequence: CDR1 DFQATT, CDR2 SNEGSKA (reference sequence). There are 14 residues in the CDR3. Trimming removed 3 bases from V and 4 bases from J, with 13 bases in between. CDR3 protein: CSASPSVTGNTIYF. CDR3 in DNA: TGCAGTGCTAGCCCCTCGGTGACGGGAAACACCATATATTTT.

This clonotype came up a few times. The chain employs TRBV29-1 and TRBJ1-4; possibly TRBD1 for D (6 bases). Between the trimmed V and J ends, which lost 4 bases and 8 bases, there was a span of 17 bases. The CDR3 runs to 14 residues. CDR1 is SQVTM, CDR2 ANQGSEA, per germline. The CDR3 sequence is CSVGERGAGEKLFF. The CDR3 DNA reads as TGCAGCGTTGGCGAGAGGGGGGCTGGAGAAAAACTGTTTTTT.

This clonotype showed up just a few times. This chain uses TRBV5-6 with TRBJ2-5; D perhaps matches TRBD1 (6 bases). The CDR3 spans 13 residues. V was clipped by 3 bases and J by 4 bases, with 10 bases between them. Germline assignment: CDR1 SGHDT and CDR2 YYEEEE. This chain's CDR3 is CASSSGRGETQYF. DNA of the CDR3: TGTGCCAGCAGCTCTGGCAGGGGAGAGACCCAGTACTTC.

In this sample, this clonotype turned up a few times. The gene calls are TRBV12-3 or TRBV12-4 and TRBJ1-6; no definite D call. The ends were cut back, 2 bases at V and 5 bases at J, with 7 bases in the middle. This CDR3 region has 14 residues. For the CDR3, the DNA is TGTGCCAGCAGTTTATCAGGAAATAATTCACCCCTCCACTTT. Translation: CASSLSGNNSPLHF.

This clonotype was detected a few times. The chain couples TRBV24-1 to TRBJ2-5; 11 bases are shared with TRBD1. After removal of 3 bases from V and 7 bases from J, the junction contained 12 bases not matched to a gene. This CDR3 has 17 residues. The germline V gene encodes CDR1 KGHDR and CDR2 SFDVKD. The DNA of the CDR3 is TGTGCCACCAGTGATGCAACCCCGGGACAGGGGGTGGCGACCCAGTACTTC. Its translation is CATSDATPGQGVATQYF.

The J gene is TRBJ2-6, the V gene TRBV12-3 or TRBV12-4; D remains ambiguous. V was shortened by 2 bases and J by 0 bases, with 5 bases between the two germline ends. CDR3 size: 15 residues. The CDR3: CASSLHGSGANVLTF. The CDR3, as DNA: TGTGCCAGCAGTTTACACGGCTCTGGGGCCAACGTCCTGACTTTC.

This chain joins TRBV28 and TRBJ1-2; unclear D gene. The germline V and J ends were trimmed by 1 base and 2 bases, with 5 bases remaining between them. The CDR3 covers 13 residues. Germline CDR1 MDHEN, CDR2 SYDVKM. CDR3 DNA sequence: TGTGCCAGCAGTTTATCCCGCAACTATGGCTACACCTTC. It codes for CASSLSRNYGYTF.

The chain couples TRBV3-1 to TRBJ1-1, with D possibly matching TRBD1 (6 bases). The CDR3 has 14 residues. In germline, CDR1 is LGHDT, CDR2 YNNKEL (reference sequence). The V end lost 5 bases, the J end lost 1 base, and 11 bases lay between the germline ends. The CDR3 protein is CASSYGTSNTEAFF. The CDR3 DNA follows: TGTGCCAGCAGCTATGGGACATCGAACACTGAAGCTTTCTTT.

This clonotype was picked up many times. The chain recombines TRBV5-1 with TRBJ1-1, with 9 bases matching TRBD1. Germline trimming cut 2 bases from V and 3 bases from J; bases unmatched to any gene: 2. The CDR3 loop spans 14 amino acids. Germline V CDR1 and CDR2: SGHRS, YFSETQ. The CDR3 sequence is CASSFRTGDTEAFF. The CDR3 DNA reads TGCGCCAGCAGCTTCCGGACAGGGGACACTGAAGCTTTCTTT.

This clonotype has ten or more counts. The chain uses TRBV10-1 and TRBJ2-7; no clear D gene. V lost 7 bases to trimming and J lost 7 bases, with 14 bases between them. The length of the CDR3 is 12 residues. Germline V gene sequence: CDR1 WNHNN, CDR2 SYGVQD (reference sequence). CDR3 in amino acids: CASTQTPVEQYF. The CDR3 DNA is TGCGCCAGCACCCAGACTCCGGTGGAGCAGTACTTC.

This chain uses TRBV12-2 with TRBJ2-7; TRBD2, the table's D call, lacks a check against the DNA. TRBV12-2 is listed as a pseudogene. The CDR3 sequence is 16 residues long. This CDR3 reads CASRSPTSWRRYEQYF. CDR3 nucleotide sequence: TGTGCAAGTCGTTCGCCCACTAGTTGGCGGAGGTACGAGCAGTACTTC.

This clonotype was counted many times. The genes are TRBV3-1 and TRBJ2-1; tentative D call: TRBD2 (5 bases). Trimming stripped 0 bases from V and 0 bases from J, with 6 bases between. The germline V gene encodes CDR1 LGHDT and CDR2 YNNKEL (reference sequence). The CDR3 has 15 residues. The CDR3 here is CASSQDGSSYNEQFF. In DNA form, the CDR3 reads TGTGCCAGCAGCCAAGATGGGAGCTCCTACAATGAGCAGTTCTTC.

The V and J genes are TRBV4-3 and TRBJ2-7; 9 bases line up with TRBD2. V lost 0 bases, J lost 7 bases, and 7 bases stayed unmatched. CDR1 is LGHNA and CDR2 is YSLEER in the germline V gene. This CDR3 is built from 15 residues. The CDR3 bases are TGCGCCAGCAGCCAAGACCCTAGCGGGATTAGGGAGCAGTACTTC. Protein product: CASSQDPSGIREQYF.